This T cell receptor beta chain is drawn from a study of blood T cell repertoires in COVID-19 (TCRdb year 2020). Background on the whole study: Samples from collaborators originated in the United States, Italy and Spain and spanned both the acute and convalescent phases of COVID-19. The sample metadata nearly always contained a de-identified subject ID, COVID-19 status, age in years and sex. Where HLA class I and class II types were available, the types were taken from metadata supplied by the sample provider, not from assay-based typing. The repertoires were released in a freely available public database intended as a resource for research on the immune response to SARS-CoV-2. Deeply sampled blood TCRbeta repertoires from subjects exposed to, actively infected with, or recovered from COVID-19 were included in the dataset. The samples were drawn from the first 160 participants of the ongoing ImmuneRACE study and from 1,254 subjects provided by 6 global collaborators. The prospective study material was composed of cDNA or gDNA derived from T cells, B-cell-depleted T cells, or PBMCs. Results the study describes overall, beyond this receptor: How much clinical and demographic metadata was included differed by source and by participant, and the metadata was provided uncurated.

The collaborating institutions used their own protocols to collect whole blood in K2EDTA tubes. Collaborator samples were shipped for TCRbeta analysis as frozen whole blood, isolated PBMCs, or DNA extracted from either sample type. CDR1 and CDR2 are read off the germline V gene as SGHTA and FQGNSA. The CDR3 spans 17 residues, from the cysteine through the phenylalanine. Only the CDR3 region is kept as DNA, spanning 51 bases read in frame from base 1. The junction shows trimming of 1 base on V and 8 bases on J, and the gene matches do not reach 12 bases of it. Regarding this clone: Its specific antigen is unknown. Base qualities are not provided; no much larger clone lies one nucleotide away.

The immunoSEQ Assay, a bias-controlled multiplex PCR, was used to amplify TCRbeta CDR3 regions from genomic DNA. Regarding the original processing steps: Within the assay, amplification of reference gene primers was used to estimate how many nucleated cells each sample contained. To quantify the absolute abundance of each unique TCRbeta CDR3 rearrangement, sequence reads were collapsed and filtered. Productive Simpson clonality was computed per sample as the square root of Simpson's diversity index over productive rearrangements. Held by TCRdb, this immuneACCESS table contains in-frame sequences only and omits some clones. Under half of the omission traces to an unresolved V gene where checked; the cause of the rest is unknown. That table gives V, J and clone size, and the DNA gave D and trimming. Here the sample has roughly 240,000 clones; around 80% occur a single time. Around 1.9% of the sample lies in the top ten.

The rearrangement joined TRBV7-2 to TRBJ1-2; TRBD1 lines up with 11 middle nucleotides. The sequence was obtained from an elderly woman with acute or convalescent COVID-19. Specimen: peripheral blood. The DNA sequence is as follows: TGTGCCAGCAGCTTAGATAGGAGGACAGGGGGCGCTGGGGGCTACACCTTC. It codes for CASSLDRRTGGAGGYTF.